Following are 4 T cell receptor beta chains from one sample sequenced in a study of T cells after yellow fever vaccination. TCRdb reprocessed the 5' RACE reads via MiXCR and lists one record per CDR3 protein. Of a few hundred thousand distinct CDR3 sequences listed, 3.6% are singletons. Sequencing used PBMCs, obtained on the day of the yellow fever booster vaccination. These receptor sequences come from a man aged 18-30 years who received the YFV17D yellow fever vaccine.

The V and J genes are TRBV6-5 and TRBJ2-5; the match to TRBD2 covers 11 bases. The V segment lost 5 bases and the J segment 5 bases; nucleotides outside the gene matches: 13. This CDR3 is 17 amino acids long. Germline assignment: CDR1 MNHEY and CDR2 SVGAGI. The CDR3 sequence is CASSAGLAGSGGETQYF. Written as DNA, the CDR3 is TGTGCCAGCAGTGCAGGACTAGCGGGTTCCGGGGGGGAGACCCAGTACTTC.

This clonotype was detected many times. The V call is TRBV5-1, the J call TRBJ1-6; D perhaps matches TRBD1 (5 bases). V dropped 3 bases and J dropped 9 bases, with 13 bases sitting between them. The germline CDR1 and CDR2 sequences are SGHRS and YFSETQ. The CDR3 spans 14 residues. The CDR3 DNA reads TGCGCCAGCAGCTCCGGGACTGCAGGTTCACCCCTCCACTTT. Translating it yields CASSSGTAGSPLHF.

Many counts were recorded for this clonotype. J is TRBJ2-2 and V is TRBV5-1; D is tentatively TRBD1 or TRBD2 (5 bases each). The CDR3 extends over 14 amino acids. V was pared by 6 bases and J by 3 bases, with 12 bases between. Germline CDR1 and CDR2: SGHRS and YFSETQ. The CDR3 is CASTGTAYTGELFF. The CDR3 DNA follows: TGCGCCAGCACCGGGACCGCCTACACCGGGGAGCTGTTTTTT.

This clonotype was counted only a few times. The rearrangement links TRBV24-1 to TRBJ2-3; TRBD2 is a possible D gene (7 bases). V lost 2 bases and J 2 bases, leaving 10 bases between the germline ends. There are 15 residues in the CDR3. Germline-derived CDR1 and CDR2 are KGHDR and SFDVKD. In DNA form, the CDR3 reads TGTGCCACCAGTGATTCGGGGGGCTACACAGATACGCAGTATTTT. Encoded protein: CATSDSGGYTDTQYF.